This TCR beta chain was sequenced in a study of blood T cell repertoires in COVID-19. Germline V gene lookup returns CDR1 MNHEY and CDR2 SVGAGI. CDR3 length equals 14 residues. Trimming cost V 6 bases and J 3 bases, with 9 bases left between them. Here immunoSEQ multiplex PCR was the method, and the copy in TCRdb shows in-frame clones only, minus some. The table records 200,000 to 300,000 clones, around 90% of them present only once. Sequencing was done on a sample of peripheral blood. The chain joins TRBV6-5 to TRBJ2-6; D is unresolved. The clonotype was recovered from a man aged 25 to 40 with COVID-19, enrolled during active disease. The DNA of the CDR3 is TGTGCCAGCAGGGGCGATTATGGGGCCAACGTCCTGACTTTC. Encoded protein: CASRGDYGANVLTF.